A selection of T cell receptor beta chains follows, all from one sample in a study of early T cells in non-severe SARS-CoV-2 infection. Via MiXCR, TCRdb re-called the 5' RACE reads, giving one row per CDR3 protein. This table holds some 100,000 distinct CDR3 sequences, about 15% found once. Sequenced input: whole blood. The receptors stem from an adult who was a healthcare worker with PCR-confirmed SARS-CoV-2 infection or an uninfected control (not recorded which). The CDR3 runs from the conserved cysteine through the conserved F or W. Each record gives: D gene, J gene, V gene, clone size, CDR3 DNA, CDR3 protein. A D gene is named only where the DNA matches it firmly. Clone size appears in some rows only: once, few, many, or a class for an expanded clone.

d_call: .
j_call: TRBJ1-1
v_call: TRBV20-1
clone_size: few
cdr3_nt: TGCAGTGCCCCATCCCCGGAGAACACTGAAGCTTTCTTT
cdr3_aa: CSAPSPENTEAFF

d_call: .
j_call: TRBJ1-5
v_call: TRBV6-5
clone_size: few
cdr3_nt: TGTGCCAGCAGTTATTCGGCATACAATCAGCCCCAGCATTTT
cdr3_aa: CASSYSAYNQPQHF

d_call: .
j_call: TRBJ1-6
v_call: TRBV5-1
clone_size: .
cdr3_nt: TGCGCCAGCAGCTTTCGGGGACCCAACCAAAATTCACCCCTCCACTTT
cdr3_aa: CASSFRGPNQNSPLHF

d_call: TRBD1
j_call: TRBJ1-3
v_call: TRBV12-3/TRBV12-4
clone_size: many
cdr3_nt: TGTGCCAGCACTGTGGACAGGGCTCCCTCTGGAAACACCATATATTTT
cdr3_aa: CASTVDRAPSGNTIYF

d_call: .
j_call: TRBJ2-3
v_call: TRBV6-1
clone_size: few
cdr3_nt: TGTGCCAGCAGCCCGGGAACCGCAGATACGCAGTATTTT
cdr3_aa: CASSPGTADTQYF

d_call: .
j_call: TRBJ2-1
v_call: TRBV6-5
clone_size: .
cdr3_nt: TGTGCCAGCAGTTACTCGTGGGGCAATGAGCAGTTCTTC
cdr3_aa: CASSYSWGNEQFF

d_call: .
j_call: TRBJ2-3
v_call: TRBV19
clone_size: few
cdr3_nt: TGTGCCAGTAGTATATGGGGGACCCTTGAAGGGCAGTATTTT
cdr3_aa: CASSIWGTLEGQYF

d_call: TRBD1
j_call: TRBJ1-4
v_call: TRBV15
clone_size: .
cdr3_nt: TGTGCCACCAGCCTTGACAGGGGCCCACCTAATGAAAAACTGTTTTTT
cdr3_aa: CATSLDRGPPNEKLFF

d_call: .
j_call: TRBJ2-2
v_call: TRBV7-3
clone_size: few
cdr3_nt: TGTGCCAGCAGCTTGGGTAGGAGAAACACCGGGGAGCTGTTTTTT
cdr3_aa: CASSLGRRNTGELFF

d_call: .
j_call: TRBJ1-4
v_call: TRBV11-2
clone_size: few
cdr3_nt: TGTGCCAGCAGCGGGTTGTATGGAAATGAAAAACTGTTTTTT
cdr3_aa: CASSGLYGNEKLFF

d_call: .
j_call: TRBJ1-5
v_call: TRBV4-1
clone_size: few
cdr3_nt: TGCGCCAGCAGCCAAGATATAGGACGGAGCAATCAGCCCCAGCATTTT
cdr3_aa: CASSQDIGRSNQPQHF

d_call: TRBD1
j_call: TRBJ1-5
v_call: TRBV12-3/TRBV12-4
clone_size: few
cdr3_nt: TGTGCCAGCAGTACACAGGGGTTGGGCCAGCCCCAGCATTTT
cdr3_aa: CASSTQGLGQPQHF

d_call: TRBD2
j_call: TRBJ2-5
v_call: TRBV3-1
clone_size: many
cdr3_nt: TGTGCCAGCAGCCCGAGCGGGGGGGGCCAAGAGACCCAGTACTTC
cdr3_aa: CASSPSGGGQETQYF

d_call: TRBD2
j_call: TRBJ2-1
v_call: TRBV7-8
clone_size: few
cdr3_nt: TGTGCCAGCAGCTTAGTGCAGGGGCTAGCGGGGGATCGCGCCTACAATGAGCAGTTCTTC
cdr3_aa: CASSLVQGLAGDRAYNEQFF

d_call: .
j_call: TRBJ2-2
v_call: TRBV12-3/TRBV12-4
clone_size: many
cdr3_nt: TGTGCCAGCAGCCTAGGGACGGTAGTCGGGGAGCTGTTTTTT
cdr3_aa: CASSLGTVVGELFF

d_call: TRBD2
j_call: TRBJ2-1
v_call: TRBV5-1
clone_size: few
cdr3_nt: TGCGCCAGCAGGTCGACGACTAGCGGGGAGCAGTTCTTC
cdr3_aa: CASRSTTSGEQFF

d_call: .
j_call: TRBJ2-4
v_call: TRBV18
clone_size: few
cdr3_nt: TGTGCCAGCTCACCCGGGACGGTAGCCAAAAACATTCAGTACTTC
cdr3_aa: CASSPGTVAKNIQYF

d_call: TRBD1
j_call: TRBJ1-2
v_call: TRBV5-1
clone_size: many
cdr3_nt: TGCGCCAGCAGCCCACCCCGGGACGGGGCAGGGGGCGATGGCTACACCTTC
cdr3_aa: CASSPPRDGAGGDGYTF

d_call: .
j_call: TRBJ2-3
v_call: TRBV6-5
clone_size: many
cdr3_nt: TGTGCCAGCAACCAGGGGGGCAGCACAGATACGCAGTATTTT
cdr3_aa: CASNQGGSTDTQYF

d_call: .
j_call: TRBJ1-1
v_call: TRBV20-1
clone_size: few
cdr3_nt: TGCAGTGCTAGAGATCCCGCTAGGGCGGGGGGCAACGCTGAAGCTTTCTTT
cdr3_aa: CSARDPARAGGNAEAFF

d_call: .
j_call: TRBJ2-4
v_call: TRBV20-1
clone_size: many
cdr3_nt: TGCAGTGCTAGTTACAGGGACGCCATTCAGTACTTC
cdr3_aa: CSASYRDAIQYF

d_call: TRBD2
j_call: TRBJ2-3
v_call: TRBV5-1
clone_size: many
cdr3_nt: TGCGCCAGCAGCTCGTATAGCGGGGGCACAGATACGCAGTATTTT
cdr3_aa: CASSSYSGGTDTQYF

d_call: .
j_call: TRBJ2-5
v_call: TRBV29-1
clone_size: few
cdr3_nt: TGCAGCGTGGGTCGGGGCCGCATAGCGGAGACCCAGTACTTC
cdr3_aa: CSVGRGRIAETQYF

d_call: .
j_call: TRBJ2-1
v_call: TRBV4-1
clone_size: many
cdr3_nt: TGCGCCAGCAGCCAAGTACTGGTACGGAGCCTTCACAATGAGCAGTTCTTC
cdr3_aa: CASSQVLVRSLHNEQFF

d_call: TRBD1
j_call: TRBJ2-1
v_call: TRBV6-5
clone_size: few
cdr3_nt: TGTGCCAGCAGGCCCGGGACAGGGGGCAACCATGAGCAGTTCTTC
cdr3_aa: CASRPGTGGNHEQFF

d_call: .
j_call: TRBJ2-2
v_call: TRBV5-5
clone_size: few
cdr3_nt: TGTGCCAGCAGGGAGGACCCGAACACCGGGGAGCTGTTTTTT
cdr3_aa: CASREDPNTGELFF

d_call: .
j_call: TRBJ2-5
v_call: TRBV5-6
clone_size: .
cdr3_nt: TGTGCCAGCAGCTTGGCCGGGGGAGAGTACCAAGAGACCCAGTACTTC
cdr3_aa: CASSLAGGEYQETQYF

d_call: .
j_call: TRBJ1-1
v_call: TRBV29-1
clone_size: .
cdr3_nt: TGCAGCGTTAGGGGGACCATGAACACTGAAGCTTTCTTT
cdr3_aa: CSVRGTMNTEAFF

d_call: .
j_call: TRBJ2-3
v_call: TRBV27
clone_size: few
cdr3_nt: TGTGCCAGCAGTTTATCGGTCGAGGGTTCGACAGATACGCAGTATTTT
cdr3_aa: CASSLSVEGSTDTQYF

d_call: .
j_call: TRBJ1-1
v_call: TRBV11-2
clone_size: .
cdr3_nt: TGTGCCAGCAGCCCGCGCGGGGGAGGCACTGAAGCTTTCTTT
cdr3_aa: CASSPRGGGTEAFF

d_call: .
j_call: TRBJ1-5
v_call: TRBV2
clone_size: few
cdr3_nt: TGTGCCAGCACCGGGGACATCGATCAGCCCCAGCATTTT
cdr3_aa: CASTGDIDQPQHF

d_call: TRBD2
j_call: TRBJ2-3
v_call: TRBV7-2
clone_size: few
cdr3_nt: TGTGCCAGCAGCCGTCCACTAGCGGGGGGCCCAGATACGCAGTATTTT
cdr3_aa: CASSRPLAGGPDTQYF

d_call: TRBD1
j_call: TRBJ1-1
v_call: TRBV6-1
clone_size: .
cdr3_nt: TGTGCCAGCACCAAGATAGATCAGGGGGCAGGGGCTTTCTTT
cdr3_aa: CASTKIDQGAGAFF

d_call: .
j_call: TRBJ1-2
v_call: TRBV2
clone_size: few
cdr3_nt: TGTGCCAGCAGTGGACCCATTCACAGGGCGTTTCCCTATGGCTACACCTTC
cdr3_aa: CASSGPIHRAFPYGYTF

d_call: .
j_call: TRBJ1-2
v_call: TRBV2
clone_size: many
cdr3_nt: TGTGCCAGCTTAAAAGCGGGGGTTGGCTACACCTTC
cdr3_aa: CASLKAGVGYTF